This T cell receptor beta chain was recovered during a study of blood T cells in healthy people across ages. Whole-study findings and limits: Naive T cell percentage showed a strong correlation with TCR beta diversity. The diversity estimates, figures obtained from one million T cells, were considered underestimates. The study found more naive CD4+ cells and higher diversity in long-lived than aged donors.

CDR1 is MGHDK and CDR2 is SYGVNS in the germline V gene. The length of the CDR3 is 14 residues. V was cut by 1 base and J by 3 bases, with 10 bases left in between. This clonotype was counted only a few times. The antigen is undetermined. Using a J-beta primer mix together with a sample-barcoded 5' primer, a second PCR was run for roughly 7 to 11 cycles. Tags on each cDNA molecule came from a template-switch adaptor with 12 random nucleotides. From the 5' RACE reads, TCRdb called clonotypes with MiXCR, one entry per CDR3 protein. The sample lists 1 million or so distinct CDR3 sequences, more than 40% occurring once.

The V gene is TRBV25-1, the J gene TRBJ2-7; possibly TRBD2 for D (6 bases). The specimen sequenced was blood. The TCR sequence derives from a woman aged 60-75 years in good health. In nucleotides, the CDR3 is TGTGCCAGCAGTGAATGGGAGGATTACTACGAGCAGTACTTC. The encoded protein is CASSEWEDYYEQYF.